Included here is one T cell receptor beta chain sequence, with context. Its antigen remains unidentified. Germline CDR1 reads MNHEY; CDR2 reads SMNVEV (reference sequence). V was clipped by 3 bases and J by 2 bases, with 8 bases between them. This CDR3 region has 13 residues. The assay used deep level. Clones were sequenced by immunoSEQ multiplex PCR, and TCRdb holds only the in-frame ones, with some missing. The sample holds around 1.9 million clones, just over 90% seen once. The data were obtained in a study of shared clonotypes between healthy human individuals. Study-wide context: CD8 memory received one plate per donor, CD8 naive two, CD4 memory three and CD4 naive three. Study results and limitations: Sharing across four donors was highest in naive CD4 (around 5%) and lowest in memory CD8 (approximately 0.4%). The low donor count limited represented genetic and exposure-history diversity.

CD8 cells classed as naive were CD45RO-negative and positively selected for CCR7, excluding terminally differentiated effector memory CD45RA+ cells. The genes are TRBV27 and TRBJ2-7; D gene ambiguous. The sequencing sample was made of naive CD8+ T cells from PBMCs. The receptor comes from a man aged 18 to 35 in good health. Some clones in this sample may be carry-over from other donors' samples. The CDR3 DNA reads as TGTGCCAGCAGTTTGGCGGTTACCTACGAGCAGTACTTC. Translating it yields CASSLAVTYEQYF.